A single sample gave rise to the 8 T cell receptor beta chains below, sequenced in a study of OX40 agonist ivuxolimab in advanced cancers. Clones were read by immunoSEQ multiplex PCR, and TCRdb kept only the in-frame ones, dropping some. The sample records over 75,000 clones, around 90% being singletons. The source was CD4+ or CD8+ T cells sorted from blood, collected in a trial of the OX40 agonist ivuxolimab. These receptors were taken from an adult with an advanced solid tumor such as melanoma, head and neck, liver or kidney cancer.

CDR3 DNA sequence: TGTGCCAGCAGTTTACCTACCACAGATACGCAGTATTTT. It codes for CASSLPTTDTQYF. The chain employs TRBV28 and TRBJ2-3; D unclear. The CDR3 spans 13 residues. Germline V gives CDR1 MDHEN, CDR2 SYDVKM. Trimming shortened V by 2 bases and J by 2 bases, and 5 bases separated the two germline ends.

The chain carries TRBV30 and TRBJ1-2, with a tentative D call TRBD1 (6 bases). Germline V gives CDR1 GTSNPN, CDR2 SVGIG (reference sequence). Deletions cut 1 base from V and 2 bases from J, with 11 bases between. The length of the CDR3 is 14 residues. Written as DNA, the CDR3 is TGTGCCTGGAGTGGGGGGGGCGCGAACTATGGCTACACCTTC. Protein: CAWSGGGANYGYTF.

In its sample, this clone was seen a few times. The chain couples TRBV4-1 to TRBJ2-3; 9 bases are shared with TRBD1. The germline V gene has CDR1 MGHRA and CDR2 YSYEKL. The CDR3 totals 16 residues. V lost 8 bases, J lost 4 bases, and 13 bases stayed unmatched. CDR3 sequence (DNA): TGCGCCAGCGCACCCGGGACAGGGTTTGCGGCAGATACGCAGTATTTT. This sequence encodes CASAPGTGFAADTQYF.

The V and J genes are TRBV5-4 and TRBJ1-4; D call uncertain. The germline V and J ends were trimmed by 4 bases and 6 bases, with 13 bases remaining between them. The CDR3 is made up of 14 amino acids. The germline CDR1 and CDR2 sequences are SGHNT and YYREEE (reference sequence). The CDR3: CASSPWLGDEKLFF. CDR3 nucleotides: TGTGCCAGCAGCCCATGGCTGGGAGATGAAAAACTGTTTTTT.

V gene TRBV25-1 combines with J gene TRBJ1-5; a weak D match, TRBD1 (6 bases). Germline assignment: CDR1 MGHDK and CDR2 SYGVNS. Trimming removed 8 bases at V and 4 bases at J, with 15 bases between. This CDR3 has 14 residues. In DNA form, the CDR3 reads TGTGCCAGCTCGGAGACAGGCGTAAATCAGCCCCAGCATTTT. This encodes CASSETGVNQPQHF.

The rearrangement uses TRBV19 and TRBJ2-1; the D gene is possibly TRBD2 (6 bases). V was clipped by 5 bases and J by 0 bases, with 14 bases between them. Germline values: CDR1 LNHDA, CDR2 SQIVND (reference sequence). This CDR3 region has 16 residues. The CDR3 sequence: CASSLFFGSSYNEQFF. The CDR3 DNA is TGTGCCAGTAGTTTGTTTTTCGGGAGCTCCTACAATGAGCAGTTCTTC.

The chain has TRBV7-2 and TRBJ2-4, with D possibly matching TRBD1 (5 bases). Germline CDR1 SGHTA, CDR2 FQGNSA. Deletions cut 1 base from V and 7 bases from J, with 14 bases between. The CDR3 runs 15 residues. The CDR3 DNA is TGTGCCAGCAGCTTAGAAGCAGGGCACCAGAACATTCAGTACTTC. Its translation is CASSLEAGHQNIQYF.

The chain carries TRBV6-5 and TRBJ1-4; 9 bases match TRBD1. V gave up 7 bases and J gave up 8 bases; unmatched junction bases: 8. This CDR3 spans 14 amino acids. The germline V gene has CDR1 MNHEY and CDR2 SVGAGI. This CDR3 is CASTKGQGGEKLFF. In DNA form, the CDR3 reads TGTGCCAGCACCAAGGGACAGGGAGGAGAAAAACTGTTTTTT.